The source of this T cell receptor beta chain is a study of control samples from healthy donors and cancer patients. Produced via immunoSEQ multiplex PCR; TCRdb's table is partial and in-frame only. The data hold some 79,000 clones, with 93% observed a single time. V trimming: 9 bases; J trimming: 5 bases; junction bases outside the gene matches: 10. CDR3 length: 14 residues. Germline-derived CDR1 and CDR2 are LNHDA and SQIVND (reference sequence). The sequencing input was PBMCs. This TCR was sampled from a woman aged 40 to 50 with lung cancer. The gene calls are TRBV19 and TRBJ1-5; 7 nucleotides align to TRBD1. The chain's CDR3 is CASRREQGHQPQHF. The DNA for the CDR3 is TGTGCCAGCCGAAGAGAACAGGGGCATCAGCCCCAGCATTTT.